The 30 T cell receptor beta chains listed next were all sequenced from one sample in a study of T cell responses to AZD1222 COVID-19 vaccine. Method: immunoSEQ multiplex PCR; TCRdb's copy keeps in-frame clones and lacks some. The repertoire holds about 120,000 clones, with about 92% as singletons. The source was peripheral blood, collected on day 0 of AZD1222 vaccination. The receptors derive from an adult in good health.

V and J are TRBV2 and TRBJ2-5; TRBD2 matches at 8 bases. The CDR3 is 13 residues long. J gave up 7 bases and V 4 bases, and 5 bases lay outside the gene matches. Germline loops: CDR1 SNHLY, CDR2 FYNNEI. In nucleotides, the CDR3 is TGTGCCAGCAGTGCGGGACTAGATGGGACCCAGTACTTC. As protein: CASSAGLDGTQYF.

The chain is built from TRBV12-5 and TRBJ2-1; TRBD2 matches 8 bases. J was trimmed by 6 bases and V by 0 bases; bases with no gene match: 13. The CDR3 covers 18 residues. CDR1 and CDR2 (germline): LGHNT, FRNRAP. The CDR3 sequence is CASGLVLLGRASLNEQFF. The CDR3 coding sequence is TGTGCTAGTGGTTTGGTACTGCTCGGGAGGGCCTCGCTCAATGAGCAGTTCTTC.

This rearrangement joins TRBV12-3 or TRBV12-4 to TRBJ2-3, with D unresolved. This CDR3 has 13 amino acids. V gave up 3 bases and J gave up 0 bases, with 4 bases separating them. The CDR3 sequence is CASSFPSTDTQYF. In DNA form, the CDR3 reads TGTGCCAGCAGTTTTCCTAGCACAGATACGCAGTATTTT.

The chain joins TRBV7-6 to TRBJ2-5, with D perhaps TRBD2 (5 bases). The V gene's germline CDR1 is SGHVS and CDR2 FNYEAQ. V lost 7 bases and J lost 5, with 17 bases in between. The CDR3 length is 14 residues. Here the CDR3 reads CASTAGSGWETQYF. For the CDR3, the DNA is TGTGCCAGCACCGCGGGTTCGGGGTGGGAGACCCAGTACTTC.

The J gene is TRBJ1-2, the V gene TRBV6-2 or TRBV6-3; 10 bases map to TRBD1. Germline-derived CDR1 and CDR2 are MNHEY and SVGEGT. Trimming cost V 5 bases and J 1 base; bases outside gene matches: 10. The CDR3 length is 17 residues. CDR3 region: CASSIDRGPTLNYGYTF. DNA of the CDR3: TGTGCCAGCAGTATTGACAGGGGGCCAACCCTTAACTATGGCTACACCTTC.

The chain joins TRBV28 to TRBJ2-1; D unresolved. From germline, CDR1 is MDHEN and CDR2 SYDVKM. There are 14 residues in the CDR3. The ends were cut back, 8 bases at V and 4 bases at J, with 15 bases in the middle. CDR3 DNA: TGTGCCAGCCGCTCCGGACGCCATTACAATGAGCAGTTCTTC. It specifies CASRSGRHYNEQFF. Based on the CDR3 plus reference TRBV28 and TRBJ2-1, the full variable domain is DVKVTQSSRYLVKRTGEKVFLECVQDMDHENMFWYRQDPGLGLRLIYFSYDVKMKEKGDIPEGYSVSREKKERFSLILESASTNQTSMYLCASRSGRHYNEQFFGPGTRLTVL.

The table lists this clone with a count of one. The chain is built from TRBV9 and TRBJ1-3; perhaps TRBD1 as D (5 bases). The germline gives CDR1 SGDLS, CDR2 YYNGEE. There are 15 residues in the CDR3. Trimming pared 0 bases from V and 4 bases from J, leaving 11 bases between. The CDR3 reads CASSVGGELGNTIYF. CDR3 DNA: TGTGCCAGCAGCGTAGGAGGGGAGTTGGGAAACACCATATATTTT. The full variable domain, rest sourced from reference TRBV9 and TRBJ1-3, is DSGVTQTPKHLITATGQRVTLRCSPRSGDLSVYWYQQSLDQGLQFLIQYYNGEERAKGNILERFSAQQFPDLHSELNLSSLELGDSALYFCASSVGGELGNTIYFGEGSWLTVV.

CDR3 sequence reads: CASSGLAGSLYGYTF. CDR3 in DNA: TGTGCCAGCAGCGGACTCGCAGGGTCTCTCTATGGCTACACCTTC. The chain has TRBV5-8 and TRBJ1-2; tentatively, D is TRBD1 (5 bases). The CDR3 contains 15 residues. V was shortened by 4 bases and J by 4 bases, with 17 bases between the two germline ends. Germline V gene sequence: CDR1 SGHTS, CDR2 YDEGEE.

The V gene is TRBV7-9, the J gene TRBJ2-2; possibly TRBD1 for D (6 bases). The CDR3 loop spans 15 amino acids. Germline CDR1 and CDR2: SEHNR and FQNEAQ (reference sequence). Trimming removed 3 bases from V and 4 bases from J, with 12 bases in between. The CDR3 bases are TGTGCCAGCAGCTTGACAGGACGTGTCACCGGGGAGCTGTTTTTT. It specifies CASSLTGRVTGELFF.

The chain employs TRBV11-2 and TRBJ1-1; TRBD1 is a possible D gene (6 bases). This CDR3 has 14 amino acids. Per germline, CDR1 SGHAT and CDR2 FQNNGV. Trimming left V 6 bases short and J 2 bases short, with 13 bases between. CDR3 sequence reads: CASRLGTTNTEAFF. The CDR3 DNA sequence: TGTGCCAGCAGGTTGGGGACAACCAACACTGAAGCTTTCTTT.

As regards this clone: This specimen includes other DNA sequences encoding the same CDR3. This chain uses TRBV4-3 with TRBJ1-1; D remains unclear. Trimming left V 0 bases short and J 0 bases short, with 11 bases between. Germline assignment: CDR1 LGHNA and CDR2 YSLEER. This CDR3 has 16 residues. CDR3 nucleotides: TGCGCCAGCAGCCAAGATCGGGGAAATATGAACACTGAAGCTTTCTTT. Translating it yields CASSQDRGNMNTEAFF.

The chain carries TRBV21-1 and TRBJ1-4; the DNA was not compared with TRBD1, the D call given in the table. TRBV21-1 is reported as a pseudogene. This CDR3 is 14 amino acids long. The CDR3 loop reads CASSPGQGGEKLFF. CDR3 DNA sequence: TGTGCCAGCAGTCCCGGACAGGGAGGAGAAAAACTGTTTTTT.

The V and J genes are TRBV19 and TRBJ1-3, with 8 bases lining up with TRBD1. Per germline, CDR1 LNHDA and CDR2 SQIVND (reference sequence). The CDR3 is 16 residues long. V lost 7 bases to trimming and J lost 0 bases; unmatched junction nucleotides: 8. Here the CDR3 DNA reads TGTGCCAGTATCCCAGGGGGCTTGGTCTCTGGAAACACCATATATTTT. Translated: CASIPGGLVSGNTIYF.

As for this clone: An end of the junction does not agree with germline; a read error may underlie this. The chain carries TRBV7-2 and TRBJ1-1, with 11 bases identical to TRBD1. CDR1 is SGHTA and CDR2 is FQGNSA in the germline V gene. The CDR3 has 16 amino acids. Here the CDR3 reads CASSFRDRGGNAEAFF. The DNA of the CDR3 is TGTGCCAGCAGCTTCCGGGACAGGGGGGGGAACGCTGAAGCTTTCTTT. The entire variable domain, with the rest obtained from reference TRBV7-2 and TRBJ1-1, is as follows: GAGVSQSPSNKVTEKGKDVELRCDPISGHTALYWYRQSLGQGLEFLIYFQGNSAPDKSGLPSDRFSAERTGGSVSTLTIQRTQQEDSAVYLCASSFRDRGGNAEAFFGQGTRLTVV.

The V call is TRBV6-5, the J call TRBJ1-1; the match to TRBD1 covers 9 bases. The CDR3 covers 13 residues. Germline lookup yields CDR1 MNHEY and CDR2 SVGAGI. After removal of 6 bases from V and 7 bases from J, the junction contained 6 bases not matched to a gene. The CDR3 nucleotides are TGTGCCAGCAGCAGACAGGGGGGAATTGAAGCTTTCTTT. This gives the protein CASSRQGGIEAFF.

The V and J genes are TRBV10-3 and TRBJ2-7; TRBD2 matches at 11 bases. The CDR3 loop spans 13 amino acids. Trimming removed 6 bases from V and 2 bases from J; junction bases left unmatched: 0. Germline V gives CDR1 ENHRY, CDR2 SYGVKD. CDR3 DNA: TGTGCCATCAGGACTAGCGGGACCTACGAGCAGTACTTC. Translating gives CAIRTSGTYEQYF.

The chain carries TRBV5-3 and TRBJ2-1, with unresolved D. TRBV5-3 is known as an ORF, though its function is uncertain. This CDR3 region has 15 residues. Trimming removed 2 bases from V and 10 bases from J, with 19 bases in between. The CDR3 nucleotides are TGTGCCAGAAGCTTTACGACTTCCCAGGTTAAGGAGCAGTTCTTC. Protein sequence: CARSFTTSQVKEQFF.

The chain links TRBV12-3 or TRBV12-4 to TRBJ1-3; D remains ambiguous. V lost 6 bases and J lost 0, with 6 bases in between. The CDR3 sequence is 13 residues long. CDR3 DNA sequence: TGTGCCAGCAGAGTGAGCTCTGGAAACACCATATATTTT. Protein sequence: CASRVSSGNTIYF.

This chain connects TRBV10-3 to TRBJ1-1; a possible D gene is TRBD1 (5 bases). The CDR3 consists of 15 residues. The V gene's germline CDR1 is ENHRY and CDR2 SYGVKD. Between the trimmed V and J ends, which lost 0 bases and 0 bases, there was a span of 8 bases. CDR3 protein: CAISESTDMNTEAFF. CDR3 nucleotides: TGTGCCATCAGTGAGTCGACAGACATGAACACTGAAGCTTTCTTT.

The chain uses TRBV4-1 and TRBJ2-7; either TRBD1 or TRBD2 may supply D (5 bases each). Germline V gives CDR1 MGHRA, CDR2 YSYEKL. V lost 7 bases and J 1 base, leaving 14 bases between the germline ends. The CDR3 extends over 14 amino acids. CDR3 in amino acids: CASTPGTGSYEQYF. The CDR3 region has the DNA TGCGCCAGCACGCCTGGGACGGGGTCCTACGAGCAGTACTTC.

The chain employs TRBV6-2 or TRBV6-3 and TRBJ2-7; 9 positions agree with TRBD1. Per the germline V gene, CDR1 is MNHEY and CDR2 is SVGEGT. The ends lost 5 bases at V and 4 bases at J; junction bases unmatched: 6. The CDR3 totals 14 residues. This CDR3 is CASSPTGGWYEQYF. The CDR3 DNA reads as TGTGCCAGCAGTCCCACAGGGGGCTGGTACGAGCAGTACTTC.

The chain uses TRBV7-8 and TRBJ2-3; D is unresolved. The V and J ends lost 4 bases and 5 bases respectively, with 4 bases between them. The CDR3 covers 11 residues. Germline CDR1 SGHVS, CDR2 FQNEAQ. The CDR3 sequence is CASSSEDTQYF. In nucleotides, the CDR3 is TGTGCCAGCAGCTCGGAAGATACGCAGTATTTT.

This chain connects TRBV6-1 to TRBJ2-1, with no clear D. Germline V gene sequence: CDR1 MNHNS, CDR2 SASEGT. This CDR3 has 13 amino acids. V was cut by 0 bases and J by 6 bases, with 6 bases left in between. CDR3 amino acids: CASSEAPGNEQFF. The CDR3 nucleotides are TGTGCCAGCAGTGAAGCGCCGGGCAATGAGCAGTTCTTC.

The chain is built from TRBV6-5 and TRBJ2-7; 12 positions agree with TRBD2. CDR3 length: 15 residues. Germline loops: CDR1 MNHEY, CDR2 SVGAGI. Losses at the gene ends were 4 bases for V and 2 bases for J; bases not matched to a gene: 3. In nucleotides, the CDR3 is TGTGCCAGCAGTTCTCTAGCGGGAGGGCCCTACGAGCAGTACTTC. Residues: CASSSLAGGPYEQYF.

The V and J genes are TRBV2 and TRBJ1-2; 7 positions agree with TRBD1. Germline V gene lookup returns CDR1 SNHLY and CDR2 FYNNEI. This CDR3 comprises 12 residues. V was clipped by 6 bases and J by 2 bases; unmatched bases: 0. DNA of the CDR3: TGTGCCAGCAGGGACAGGAACTATGGCTACACCTTC. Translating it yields CASRDRNYGYTF.

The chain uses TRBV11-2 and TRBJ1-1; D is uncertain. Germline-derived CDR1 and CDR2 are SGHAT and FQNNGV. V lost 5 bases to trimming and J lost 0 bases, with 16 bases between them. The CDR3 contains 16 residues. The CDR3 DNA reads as TGTGCCAGCAGCCCCGGGAATCGCCCTATGAACACTGAAGCTTTCTTT. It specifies CASSPGNRPMNTEAFF.

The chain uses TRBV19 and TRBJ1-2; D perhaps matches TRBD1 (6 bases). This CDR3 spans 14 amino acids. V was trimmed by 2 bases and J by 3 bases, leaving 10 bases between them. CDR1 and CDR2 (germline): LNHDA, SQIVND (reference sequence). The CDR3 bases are TGTGCCAGTAGTATACTGGGGGCTGACTATGGCTACACCTTC. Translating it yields CASSILGADYGYTF. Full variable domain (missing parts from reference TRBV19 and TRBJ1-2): DGGITQSPKYLFRKEGQNVTLSCEQNLNHDAMYWYRQDPGQGLRLIYYSQIVNDFQKGDIAEGYSVSREKKESFPLTVTSAQKNPTAFYLCASSILGADYGYTFGSGTRLTVV.

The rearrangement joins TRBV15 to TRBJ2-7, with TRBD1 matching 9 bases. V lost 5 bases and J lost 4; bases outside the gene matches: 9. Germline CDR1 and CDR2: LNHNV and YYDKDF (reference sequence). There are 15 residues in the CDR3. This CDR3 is CATSLEGTGLYEQYF. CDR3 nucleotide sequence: TGTGCCACCAGCCTAGAGGGGACAGGGCTATACGAGCAGTACTTC.

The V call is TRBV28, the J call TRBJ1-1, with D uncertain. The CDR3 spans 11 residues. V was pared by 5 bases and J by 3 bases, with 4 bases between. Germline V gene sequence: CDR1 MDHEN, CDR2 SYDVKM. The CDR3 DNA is TGTGCCAGCAGTCGTTACACTGAAGCTTTCTTT. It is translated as CASSRYTEAFF.

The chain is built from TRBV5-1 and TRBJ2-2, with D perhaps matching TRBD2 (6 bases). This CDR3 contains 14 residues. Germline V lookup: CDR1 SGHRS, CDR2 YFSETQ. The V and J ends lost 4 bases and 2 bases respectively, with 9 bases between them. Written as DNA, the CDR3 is TGCGCCAGCAGCAGGGACTTTAACACCGGGGAGCTGTTTTTT. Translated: CASSRDFNTGELFF.